This is a list of T cell receptor beta chains from one sample in a study of regulatory T cells in long-lasting Graves disease. One entry per CDR3 protein, called by TCRdb with MiXCR from the multiplex PCR reads. The sample has 530,000 or so distinct CDR3 sequences; 15% to 20% are singletons. These data were also reused for a study on T cells in Graves' hyperthyroidism and ophthalmopathy.

The sample was peripheral blood mononuclear cells (PBMCs), taken at new diagnosis, from a patient treated with antithyroid drugs. The receptors stem from a man aged 18 to 30 with Graves disease. Both conserved end residues are part of each CDR3. The D gene is left open where the match is weak. Size is stated for part of the rows, as once, few or many counts, or as a class when the clone is expanded.

TRBV6-5	many	-	TRBJ1-1	CASSYNFPNTEAFF	TGTGCCAGCAGTTACAACTTCCCAAACACTGAAGCTTTCTTT
TRBV2	few	-	TRBJ2-2	CASSEGQTGELFF	TGTGCCAGCAGTGAAGGCCAGACCGGGGAGCTGTTTTTT
TRBV12-3/TRBV12-4	many	TRBD1	TRBJ2-1	CASSFRGQGMQFF	TGTGCCAGCAGTTTCAGGGGACAGGGGATGCAGTTCTTC
TRBV5-1	-	TRBD1	TRBJ1-2	CASSLRQGETYGYTF	TGCGCCAGCAGCTTGAGACAGGGGGAGACCTATGGCTACACCTTC
TRBV30	-	-	TRBJ2-1	CAWSALRANYNEQFF	TGTGCCTGGAGTGCCCTCAGGGCGAACTACAATGAGCAGTTCTTC
TRBV7-3	few	TRBD1	TRBJ2-2	CASSSGQGAAGELFF	TGTGCCAGCAGCTCCGGACAGGGGGCGGCCGGGGAGCTGTTTTTT
TRBV6-9	few	-	TRBJ1-2	CASSFSALGHDGYTF	TGTGCCAGCAGTTTCTCAGCGCTGGGGCATGATGGCTACACCTTC
TRBV27	-	TRBD1	TRBJ2-1	CASKSPRGQGYNEQFF	TGTGCCAGCAAGTCCCCCCGGGGACAGGGTTACAATGAGCAGTTCTTC
TRBV6-5	many	-	TRBJ2-7	CASSYPGFSNEQYF	TGTGCCAGCAGTTACCCGGGGTTCTCCAACGAGCAGTACTTC
TRBV14	many	-	TRBJ1-1	CASSPRGGGTEAFF	TGTGCCAGCAGCCCCCGGGGGGGCGGCACTGAAGCTTTCTTT
TRBV20-1	many	-	TRBJ2-5	CSARESSSAEETQYF	TGCAGTGCTAGGGAGTCGTCGTCGGCCGAAGAGACCCAGTACTTC
TRBV5-5	-	TRBD1	TRBJ1-4	CASRSTGAATNEKLFF	TGTGCCAGCAGATCGACAGGGGCCGCAACTAATGAAAAACTGTTTTTT
TRBV4-1	-	-	TRBJ2-1	CASSRGGGSLPYNEQFF	TGCGCCAGCAGCCGGGGGGGCGGGAGCCTACCCTACAATGAGCAGTTCTTC
TRBV15	many	-	TRBJ2-3	CATSRAGELGWDTQYF	TGTGCCACCAGCAGAGCCGGAGAACTTGGGTGGGATACGCAGTATTTT
TRBV6-5	few	-	TRBJ2-7	CASSYGAGPYEQYF	TGTGCCAGCAGTTACGGAGCGGGCCCATACGAGCAGTACTTC
TRBV12-3/TRBV12-4	-	TRBD2	TRBJ2-5	CASSRSGDKETQYF	TGTGCCAGCAGCCGTAGCGGGGATAAAGAGACCCAGTACTTC
TRBV12-3/TRBV12-4	many	TRBD1	TRBJ2-7	CASSFGQGIQYF	TGTGCCAGCAGCTTTGGACAGGGGATCCAGTACTTC
TRBV28	many	TRBD1	TRBJ1-6	CASSSGQGGSYNSPLHF	TGTGCCAGCAGTTCAGGACAGGGCGGCTCCTATAATTCACCCCTCCACTTT
TRBV5-1	few	TRBD1	TRBJ1-5	CASSRGRDQPQHF	TGCGCCAGCAGTAGGGGGCGGGATCAGCCCCAGCATTTT
TRBV28	-	TRBD1	TRBJ1-5	CASSWDSYNQPQHF	TGTGCCAGCAGTTGGGACAGCTACAATCAGCCCCAGCATTTT
TRBV6-2/TRBV6-3	many	-	TRBJ2-7	CASSPTDDVGAYEQYF	TGTGCCAGCAGTCCCACCGACGACGTGGGCGCCTACGAGCAGTACTTC
TRBV5-1	many	-	TRBJ1-2	CASSFADSGFYGYTF	TGCGCCAGCAGCTTCGCGGACTCAGGGTTCTATGGCTACACCTTC
TRBV7-3	-	-	TRBJ1-1	CASSLHSNTEAFF	TGTGCCAGCAGCTTACACAGCAACACTGAAGCTTTCTTT
TRBV27	many	TRBD2	TRBJ2-2	CASSSASGMNWNTGELFF	TGTGCCAGCAGTTCGGCTAGCGGGATGAATTGGAACACCGGGGAGCTGTTTTTT
TRBV9	many	-	TRBJ1-1	CASSVDYRQNTEAFF	TGTGCCAGCAGCGTAGACTACCGCCAGAACACTGAAGCTTTCTTT
TRBV5-8	-	-	TRBJ1-4	CASSLFSEKLFF	TGTGCCAGCAGCTTGTTCTCTGAAAAACTGTTTTTT
TRBV28	-	-	TRBJ1-2	CASSLEIAKGYTF	TGTGCCAGCAGTTTGGAGATCGCCAAAGGCTACACCTTC
TRBV7-9	-	-	TRBJ2-5	CASTQGLGWQETQYF	TGTGCCAGCACCCAAGGGCTCGGGTGGCAAGAGACCCAGTACTTC
TRBV7-8	-	-	TRBJ2-4	CASSLGDWLAKNIQYF	TGTGCCAGCAGCTTAGGGGACTGGTTAGCCAAAAACATTCAGTACTTC
TRBV27	many	TRBD1	TRBJ2-5	CASSLQGLGGAQYF	TGTGCCAGCAGTCTACAGGGGCTGGGTGGGGCCCAGTACTTC
TRBV6-2/TRBV6-3	-	TRBD1	TRBJ1-2	CASKGAGPGDHGYTF	TGTGCCAGCAAGGGGGCAGGACCCGGGGACCATGGCTACACCTTC